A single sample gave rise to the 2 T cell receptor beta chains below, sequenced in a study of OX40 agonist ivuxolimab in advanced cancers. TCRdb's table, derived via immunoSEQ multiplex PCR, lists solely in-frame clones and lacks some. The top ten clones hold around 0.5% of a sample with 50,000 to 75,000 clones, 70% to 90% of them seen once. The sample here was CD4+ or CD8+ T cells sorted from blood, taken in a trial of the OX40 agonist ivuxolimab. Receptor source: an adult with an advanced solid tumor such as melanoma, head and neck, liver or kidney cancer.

CDR3 coding DNA: TGTGCCAGCAGTTCGACGGGACTCGCGGACTACGAGCAGTACTTC. It encodes CASSSTGLADYEQYF. The gene calls are TRBV28 and TRBJ2-7; maybe TRBD2 (6 bases). The CDR3 is made up of 15 amino acids. The ends were cut back, 4 bases at V and 3 bases at J, with 16 bases in the middle. Germline CDR1 and CDR2: MDHEN and SYDVKM.

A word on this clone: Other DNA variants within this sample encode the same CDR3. CDR3 sequence: CASSLDRLNEQFF. DNA for the CDR3: TGTGCCAGCAGCTTAGATAGATTAAATGAGCAGTTCTTC. The rearrangement links TRBV11-3 to TRBJ2-1; D is unresolved. V was cut by 0 bases and J by 7 bases, with 7 bases left in between. The germline V gene encodes CDR1 SGHNT and CDR2 YENEEA. The CDR3 has 13 amino acids.